The source of this T cell receptor beta chain is a study of shared clonotypes between healthy human individuals. At the level of the study: Donors were a couple of women and a few men aged 18 to 49.

Method: immunoSEQ multiplex PCR; TCRdb's copy keeps in-frame clones and lacks some. The sample consists of 80,000 to 100,000 clones, 60% to 70% of them appearing once. Concerning this clone itself: Its antigen is still unknown.

There were only Caucasian adults among the donors, and all lived in Nashville, Tennessee. Study-level results: Large sequencing depth failed to make sorted-subset sequencing complete, rarefaction showed.

The clonotype was recovered from a man aged 25-45 years in good health. The sequenced material came from memory CD8+ T cells sorted from blood. Subset noted: CD45RO+ cells pooled with CCR7-negative TemRA cells.

In nucleotides, the CDR3 is TGTGCCAGCAGCCCGCTGGTTGCCTACGAGCAGTACTTC. It yields the protein CASSPLVAYEQYF. V and J are TRBV5-8 and TRBJ2-7; D ambiguous. CDR1 and CDR2 from the germline V gene are SGHTS and YDEGEE. Trimming took off 4 bases at V and 2 bases at J, with 10 bases between the two ends. The CDR3 extends over 13 amino acids.